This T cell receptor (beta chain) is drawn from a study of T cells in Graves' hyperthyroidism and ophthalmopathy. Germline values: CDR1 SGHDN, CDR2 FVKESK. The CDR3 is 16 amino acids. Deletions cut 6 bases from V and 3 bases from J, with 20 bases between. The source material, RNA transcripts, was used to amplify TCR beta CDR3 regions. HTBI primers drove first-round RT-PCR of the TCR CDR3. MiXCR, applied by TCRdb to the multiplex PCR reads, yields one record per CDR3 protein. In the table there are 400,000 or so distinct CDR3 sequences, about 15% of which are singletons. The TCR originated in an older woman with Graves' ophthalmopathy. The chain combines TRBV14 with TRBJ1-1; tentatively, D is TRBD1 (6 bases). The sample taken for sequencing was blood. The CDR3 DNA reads TGTGCCAGCAGTCAAAGTCTAGGGAGGGGGGACACTGAAGCTTTCTTT. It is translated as CASSQSLGRGDTEAFF.